This T cell receptor (beta chain) derives from a study of OX40 agonist ivuxolimab in advanced cancers. In the study overall: Each patient was given ivuxolimab into a vein every 2 weeks, at 0.01 to 10 mg/kg. The group had a mean age of roughly 56 years, ranged from 23 to 79, and was roughly 83% male.

Using immunoSEQ multiplex PCR, the repertoire was profiled, and TCRdb retains in-frame clones only, with some absent. The table records fewer than 85,000 clones, about three quarters of them present only once. Peripheral blood came from all dose cohorts at three timepoints. V lost 0 bases and J lost 6, with 5 bases in between. Germline V gene lookup returns CDR1 SGHNT and CDR2 YENEEA. The CDR3 is 12 residues long. Study-wide findings and caveats: Mean expanded clone counts were higher in CD8+ than CD4+ T cells.

Regarding this clone: The target antigen is unknown.

Sequencing used CD4+ or CD8+ T cells sorted from blood, obtained in a trial of the OX40 agonist ivuxolimab. The chain uses TRBV11-3 and TRBJ1-1; D may be TRBD1 (5 bases). The TCR comes from an adult with an advanced solid tumor such as melanoma, head and neck, liver or kidney cancer. The CDR3 sequence is CASSLEGAEAFF. CDR3 in DNA: TGTGCCAGCAGCTTAGAGGGGGCTGAAGCTTTCTTT. The variable domain in full, completed from reference TRBV11-3 and TRBJ1-1, reads EAGVVQSPRYKIIEKKQPVAFWCNPISGHNTLYWYLQNLGQGPELLIRYENEEAVDDSQLPKDRFSAERLKGVDSTLKIQPAELGDSAVYLCASSLEGAEAFFGQGTRLTVV.